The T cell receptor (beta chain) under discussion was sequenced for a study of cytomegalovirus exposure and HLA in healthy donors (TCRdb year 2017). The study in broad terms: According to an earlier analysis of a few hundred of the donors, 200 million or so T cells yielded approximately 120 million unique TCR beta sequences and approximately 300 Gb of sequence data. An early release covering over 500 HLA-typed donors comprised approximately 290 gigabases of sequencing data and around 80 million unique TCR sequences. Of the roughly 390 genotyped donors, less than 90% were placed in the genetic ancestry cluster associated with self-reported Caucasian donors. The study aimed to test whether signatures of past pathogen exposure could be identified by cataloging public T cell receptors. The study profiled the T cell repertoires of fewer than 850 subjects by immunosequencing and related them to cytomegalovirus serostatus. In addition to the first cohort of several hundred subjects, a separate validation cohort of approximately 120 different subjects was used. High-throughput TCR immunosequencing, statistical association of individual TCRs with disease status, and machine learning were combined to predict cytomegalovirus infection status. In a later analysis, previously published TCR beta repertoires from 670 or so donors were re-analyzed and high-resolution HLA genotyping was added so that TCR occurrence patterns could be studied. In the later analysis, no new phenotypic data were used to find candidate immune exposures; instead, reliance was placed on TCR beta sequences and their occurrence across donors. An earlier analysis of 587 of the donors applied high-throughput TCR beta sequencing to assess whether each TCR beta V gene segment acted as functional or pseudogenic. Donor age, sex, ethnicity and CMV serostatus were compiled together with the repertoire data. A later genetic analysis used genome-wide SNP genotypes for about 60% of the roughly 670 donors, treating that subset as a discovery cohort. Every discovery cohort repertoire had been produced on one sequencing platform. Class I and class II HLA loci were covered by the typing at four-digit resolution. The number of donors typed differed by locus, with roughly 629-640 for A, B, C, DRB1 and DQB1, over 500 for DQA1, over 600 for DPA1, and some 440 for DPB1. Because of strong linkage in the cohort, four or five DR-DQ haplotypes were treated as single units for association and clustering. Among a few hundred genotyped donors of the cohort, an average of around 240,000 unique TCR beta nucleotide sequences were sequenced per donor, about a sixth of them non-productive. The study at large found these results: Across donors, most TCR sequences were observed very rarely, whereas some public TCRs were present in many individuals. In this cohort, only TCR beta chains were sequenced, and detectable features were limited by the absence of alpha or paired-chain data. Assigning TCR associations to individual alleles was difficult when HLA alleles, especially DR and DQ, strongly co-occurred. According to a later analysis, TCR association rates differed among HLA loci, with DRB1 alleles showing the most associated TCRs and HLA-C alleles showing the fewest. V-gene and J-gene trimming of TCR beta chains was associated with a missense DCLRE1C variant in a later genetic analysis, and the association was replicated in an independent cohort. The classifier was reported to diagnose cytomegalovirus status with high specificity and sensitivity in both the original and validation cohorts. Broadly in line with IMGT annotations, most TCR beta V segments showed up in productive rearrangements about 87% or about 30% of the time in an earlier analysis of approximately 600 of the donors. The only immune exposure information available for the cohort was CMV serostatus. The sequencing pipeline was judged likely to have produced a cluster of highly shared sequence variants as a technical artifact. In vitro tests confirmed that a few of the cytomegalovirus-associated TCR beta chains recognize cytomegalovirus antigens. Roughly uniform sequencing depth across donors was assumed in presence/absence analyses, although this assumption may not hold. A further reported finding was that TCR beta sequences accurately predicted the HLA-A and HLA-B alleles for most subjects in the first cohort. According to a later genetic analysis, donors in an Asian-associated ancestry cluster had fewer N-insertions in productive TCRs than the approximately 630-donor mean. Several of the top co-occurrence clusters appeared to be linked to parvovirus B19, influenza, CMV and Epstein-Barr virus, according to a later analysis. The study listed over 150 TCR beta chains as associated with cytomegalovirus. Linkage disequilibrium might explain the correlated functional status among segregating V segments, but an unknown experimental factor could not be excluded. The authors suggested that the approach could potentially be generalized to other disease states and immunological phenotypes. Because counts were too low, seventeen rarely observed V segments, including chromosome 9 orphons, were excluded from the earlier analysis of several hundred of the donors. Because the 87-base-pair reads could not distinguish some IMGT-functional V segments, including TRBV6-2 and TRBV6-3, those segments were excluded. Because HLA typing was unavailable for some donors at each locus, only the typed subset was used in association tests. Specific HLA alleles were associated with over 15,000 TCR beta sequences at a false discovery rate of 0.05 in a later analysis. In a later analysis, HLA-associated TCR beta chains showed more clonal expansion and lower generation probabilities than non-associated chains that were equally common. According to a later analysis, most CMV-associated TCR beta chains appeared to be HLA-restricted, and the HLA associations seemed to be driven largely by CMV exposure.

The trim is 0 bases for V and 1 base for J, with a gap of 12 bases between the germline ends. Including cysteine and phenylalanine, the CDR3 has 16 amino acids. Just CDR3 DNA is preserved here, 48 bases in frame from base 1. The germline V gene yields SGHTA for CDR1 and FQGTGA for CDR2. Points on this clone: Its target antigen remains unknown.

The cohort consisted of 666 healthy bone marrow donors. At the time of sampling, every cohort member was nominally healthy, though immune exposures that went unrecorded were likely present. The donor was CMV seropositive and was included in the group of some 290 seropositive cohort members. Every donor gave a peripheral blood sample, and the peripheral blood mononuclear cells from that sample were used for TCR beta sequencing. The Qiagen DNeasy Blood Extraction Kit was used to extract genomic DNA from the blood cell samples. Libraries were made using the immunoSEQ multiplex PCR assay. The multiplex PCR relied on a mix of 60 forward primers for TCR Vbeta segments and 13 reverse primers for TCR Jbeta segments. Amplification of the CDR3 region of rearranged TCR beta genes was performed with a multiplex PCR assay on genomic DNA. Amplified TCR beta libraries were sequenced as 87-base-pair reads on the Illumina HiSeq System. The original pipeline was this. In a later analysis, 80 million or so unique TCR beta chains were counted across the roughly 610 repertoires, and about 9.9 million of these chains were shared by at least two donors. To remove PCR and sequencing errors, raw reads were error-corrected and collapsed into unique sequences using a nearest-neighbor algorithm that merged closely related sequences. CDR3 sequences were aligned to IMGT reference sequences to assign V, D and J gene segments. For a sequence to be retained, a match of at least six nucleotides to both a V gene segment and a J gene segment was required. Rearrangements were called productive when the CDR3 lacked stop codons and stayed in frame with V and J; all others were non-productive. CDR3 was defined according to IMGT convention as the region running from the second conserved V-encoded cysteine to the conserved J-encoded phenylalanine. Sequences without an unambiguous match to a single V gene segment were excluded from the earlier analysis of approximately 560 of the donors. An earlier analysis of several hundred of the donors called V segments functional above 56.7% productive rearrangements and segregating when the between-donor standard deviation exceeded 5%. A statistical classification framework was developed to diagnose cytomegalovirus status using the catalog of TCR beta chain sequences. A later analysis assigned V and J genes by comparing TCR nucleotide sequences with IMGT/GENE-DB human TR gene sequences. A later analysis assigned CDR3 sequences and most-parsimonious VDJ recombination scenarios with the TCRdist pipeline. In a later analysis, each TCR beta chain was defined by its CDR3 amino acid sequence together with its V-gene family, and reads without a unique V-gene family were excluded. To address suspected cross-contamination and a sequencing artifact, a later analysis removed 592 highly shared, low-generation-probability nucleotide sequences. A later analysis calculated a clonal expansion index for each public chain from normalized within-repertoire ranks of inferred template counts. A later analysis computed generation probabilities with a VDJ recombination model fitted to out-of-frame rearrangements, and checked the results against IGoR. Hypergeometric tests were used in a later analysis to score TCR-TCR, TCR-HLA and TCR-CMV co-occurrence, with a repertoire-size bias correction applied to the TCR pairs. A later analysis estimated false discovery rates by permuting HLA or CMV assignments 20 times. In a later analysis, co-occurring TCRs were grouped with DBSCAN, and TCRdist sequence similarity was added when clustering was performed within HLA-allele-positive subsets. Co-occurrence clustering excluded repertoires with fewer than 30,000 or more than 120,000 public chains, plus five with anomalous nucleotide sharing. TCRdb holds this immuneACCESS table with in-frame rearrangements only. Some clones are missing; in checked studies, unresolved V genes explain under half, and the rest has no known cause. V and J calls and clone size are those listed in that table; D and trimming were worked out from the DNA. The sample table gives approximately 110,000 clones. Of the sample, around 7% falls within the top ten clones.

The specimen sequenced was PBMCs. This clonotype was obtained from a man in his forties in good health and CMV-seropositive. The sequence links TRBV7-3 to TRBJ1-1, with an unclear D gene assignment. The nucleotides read TGTGCCAGCAGCTTAACGGTGCGAGTCCCGAACACTGAAGCTTTCTTT. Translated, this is CASSLTVRVPNTEAFF.